Each of the 12 T cell receptor beta chains below was sequenced from the same sample in a study of CDR3 diversity in severe acne. Each CDR3 protein is one row after TCRdb ran MiXCR on the PCR reads. This sample carries approximately 90,000 distinct CDR3 sequences, 45% to 55% of them seen once, and the ten largest clones take roughly a tenth. Sequencing was performed on blood. All receptors come from a male donor in good health, serving as a control.

The rearrangement joins TRBV6-6 to TRBJ2-5, with 10 bases lining up with TRBD2. Losses at the gene ends were 8 bases for V and 3 bases for J; bases not matched to a gene: 3. The CDR3 contains 13 residues. Germline CDR1 reads MNHNY; CDR2 reads SVGAGI (reference sequence). The DNA for the CDR3 is TGTGCCAGCCAGCGGGGGGGAAAAGAGACCCAGTACTTC. This encodes CASQRGGKETQYF.

This clonotype was found once. The chain uses TRBV6-1 and TRBJ2-3; 11 bases are shared with TRBD2. The CDR3 covers 17 residues. With 7 bases clipped from V and 1 base from J, the junction kept 10 bases outside the gene matches. Germline CDR1 and CDR2: MNHNS and SASEGT. The CDR3 sequence: CASNTTSGEGGTDTQYF. The CDR3 bases are TGTGCCAGCAATACGACTAGCGGGGAAGGGGGCACAGATACGCAGTATTTT.

This chain uses TRBV9 with TRBJ2-7; 10 bases are a match to TRBD1. Germline V lookup: CDR1 SGDLS, CDR2 YYNGEE. The CDR3 totals 14 residues. Losses at the gene ends were 2 bases for V and 5 bases for J; bases not matched to a gene: 4. CDR3 protein: CASSVGTGDNEQYF. The CDR3, as DNA: TGTGCCAGCAGCGTGGGGACAGGGGATAACGAGCAGTACTTC.

The rearrangement uses TRBV20-1 and TRBJ2-5, with 7 nucleotides matching TRBD2. V was clipped by 6 bases and J by 5 bases; unmatched bases: 18. The CDR3 has 16 residues. CDR1 DFQATT and CDR2 SNEGSKA come from the germline V gene (reference sequence). CDR3 DNA sequence: TGCAGTGCCAGCAGCCACCCCCGGGGGGAGGAGGAGACCCAGTACTTC. Protein sequence: CSASSHPRGEEETQYF.

This chain uses TRBV9 with TRBJ2-7; 9 bases map to TRBD1. With 0 bases clipped from V and 0 bases from J, the junction kept 1 base outside the gene matches. The CDR3 is 15 amino acids. CDR1 is SGDLS, CDR2 YYNGEE, per germline. CDR3 in DNA: TGTGCCAGCAGCGTAGAGGGACAGGGCTCCTACGAGCAGTACTTC. It specifies CASSVEGQGSYEQYF.

The rearrangement uses TRBV30 and TRBJ1-1; D perhaps matches TRBD1 (5 bases). Germline V CDR1 and CDR2: GTSNPN, SVGIG (reference sequence). Between the trimmed V and J ends, which lost 0 bases and 1 base, there was a span of 15 bases. CDR3 size: 16 residues. The CDR3 is CAWSVGVWRENTEAFF. The DNA for the CDR3 is TGTGCCTGGAGTGTGGGGGTTTGGCGGGAGAACACTGAAGCTTTCTTT. Combining the CDR3 with reference TRBV30 and TRBJ1-1 gives the whole variable domain SQTIHQWPATLVQPVGSPLSLECTVEGTSNPNLYWYRQAAGRGLQLLFYSVGIGQISSEVPQNLSASRPQDRQFILSSKKLLLSDSGFYLCAWSVGVWRENTEAFFGQGTRLTVV.

The chain recombines TRBV10-3 with TRBJ2-7; possible D gene TRBD2, 6 bases. The CDR3 contains 15 residues. The V gene's germline CDR1 is ENHRY and CDR2 SYGVKD. V was pared by 1 base and J by 0 bases, with 10 bases between. The CDR3 region is CAISELRGGSYEQYF. DNA for the CDR3: TGTGCCATCAGTGAGTTGCGGGGCGGCTCCTACGAGCAGTACTTC.

This sequence joins TRBV7-8 and TRBJ2-6; TRBD1 is a possible D gene (6 bases). The CDR3 has 17 residues. Germline V CDR1 and CDR2: SGHVS, FQNEAQ. Trimming left V 0 bases short and J 2 bases short, with 11 bases between. The CDR3, as DNA: TGTGCCAGCAGCTTAGCTGCGACAGGCACTGGGGCCAACGTCCTGACTTTC. Amino acids: CASSLAATGTGANVLTF.

This chain links TRBV7-3 with TRBJ2-5, with 7 positions matching TRBD2. Germline loops: CDR1 SGHTA, CDR2 FQGTGA. Trimming took 5 bases from V and 5 from J; bases not matched to a gene: 5. This CDR3 comprises 13 residues. The CDR3 DNA follows: TGTGCCAGCAGCCGACTAGCCGGGGAGACCCAGTACTTC. This gives the protein CASSRLAGETQYF.

The chain employs TRBV25-1 and TRBJ2-5; D is unresolved. The CDR3 consists of 13 residues. Germline V CDR1 and CDR2: MGHDK, SYGVNS. The V end was cut by 2 bases, the J end by 1 base, with 5 bases between. CDR3 protein: CASSEPPQETQYF. As DNA, the CDR3 is TGTGCCAGCAGTGAACCCCCCCAAGAGACCCAGTACTTC.

The CDR3 reads CASSHGQGNQPQHF. The CDR3 DNA is TGTGCCAGCAGCCACGGACAGGGCAATCAGCCCCAGCATTTT. V is TRBV7-9 and J is TRBJ1-5, with 7 bases that match TRBD1. In germline, CDR1 is SEHNR, CDR2 FQNEAQ (reference sequence). Unmatched junction bases numbered 3, after V lost 5 bases and J lost 2 bases. The CDR3 length is 14 residues.

By proportion, this clonotype is medium-sized. This chain uses TRBV29-1 with TRBJ2-3, with TRBD2 matching 7 bases. Germline values: CDR1 SQVTM, CDR2 ANQGSEA. The V segment lost 7 bases and the J segment 2 bases; nucleotides outside the gene matches: 3. This CDR3 spans 12 amino acids. Written as DNA, the CDR3 is TGCAGCGCAGCGGGGAACACAGATACGCAGTATTTT. Its protein product is CSAAGNTDTQYF.